The present T cell receptor beta chain was sequenced within a study of blood T cells in healthy people across ages (dated by TCRdb to the mid-2010s). For the study in its entirety: Template switching captured roughly one uniquely barcoded TCR beta cDNA molecule per two T cells in model experiments. Using deep sequencing normalized with unique cDNA molecular identifiers, the study measured how TCR beta repertoire diversity changes with age. Donors were grouped into four age groups: young (average roughly 17 years), middle-aged (roughly 38), aged (around 60) and long-lived (around 80). To avoid experimental bias, donors of different ages were spread randomly across the sequencing lanes. For two donors (one aged 18 to 30 and one aged 80 or older), the study analyzed two additional independent replicas of 1 million unique cDNA reads from the same blood draw. General conclusions and limits of the study: There was a strong correlation between observed TCR beta diversity and the percentage of naive T cells measured by flow cytometry. Bulk unsorted PBMC profiling prevented conclusive comparison of naive and antigen-experienced compartments. Estimates of total diversity from one million sequenced T cells were regarded as lower bounds and underestimates. Observed TCR beta diversity per million T cells fell roughly linearly with age, and a significant reduction was already apparent by age around 40. Compared with the aged group, more naive CD4+ T cells, fewer expanded clones and increased TCR diversity were shown by the long-lived group, suggesting age selection. Because the CMV infection status of the donors was unknown, age-related changes in expanded clonotypes may potentially have been confounded.

The approximately 39 donors, aged about 6 to 95 years, were systemically healthy Caucasian individuals from Russia. Ten milliliters of peripheral blood were drawn from each donor into EDTA-treated Vacutainer tubes. Ficoll-Paque density-gradient centrifugation was used to isolate PBMCs, with at least 7 million obtained per sample. Trizol reagent was used to extract total RNA from PBMCs, with at least 6 micrograms per sample. Naive CD45RAhigh/CD27high T cell percentages were measured by flow cytometry on a PBMC aliquot from every donor. Clipping removes 2 bases from V and 6 bases from J, with 9 as the unmatched junction base count. For CDR1 and CDR2, the germline V gene lists KGHDR and SFDVKD. Counted from cysteine to phenylalanine, this CDR3 has 16 amino acids. The DNA shown is the 48-base CDR3, in frame from base 1. The receptor library was made with 5' RACE. A second roughly 6 to 12 cycle PCR used a sample-barcoded 5' primer and a J-beta primer mix. A template-switch 5' adaptor carrying 12 random nucleotides introduced a unique molecular identifier onto each TCR beta cDNA molecule. Each sample yielded at least 2.5 million CDR3-containing paired-end reads. First-strand cDNA synthesis was performed from all RNA using the Mint cDNA synthesis kit, with priming by a TRBC-specific oligonucleotide. Following uracil-DNA glycosylase treatment, a first 18-cycle PCR with universal primers M1SS and BC2_uni_R was performed on all cDNA. Processing in the source paper ran as follows. Normalization of each sample was performed by random selection of 1 million high-quality reads, each carrying a distinct molecular identifier. Reads with shared molecular identifiers were discarded instead of being binned into consensus sequences. MiTCR, set to a Q25 quality threshold and the strictest error-elimination algorithm, was used for CDR3 identification, clonotype clustering and error correction. A nonparametric unseen species model using Euler transformation provided a lower-bound estimate of total TCR beta diversity. TCRdb's own reprocessing of the public reads used fastp at Q25 and MiXCR and kept productive beta chains. Records with the same CDR3 protein are collapsed into one entry carrying the most frequent genes and DNA. The V and J calls here are based on TCRdb, not the publication. In all, the sample holds around 2 million distinct CDR3 sequences, and about two fifths of those were seen once. In total, the top ten clones hold under 30% of the sample.

Details on this clonotype: Its antigen is not yet known. Base quality data are lacking; no much larger clone is found one base away.

The rearranged chain carries TRBV24-1 and TRBJ1-5; 7 nucleotides in the junction match TRBD1. The TCR was taken from a human donor in good health. Source material: blood. Here is the DNA: TGTGCCACCAGTGATTCGTCAGGGGGACGGAGTCAGCCCCAGCATTTT. Its protein reads: CATSDSSGGRSQPQHF.